The 17 T cell receptor beta chains below were found in one sample sequenced in a study of neurological immune-mediated disorders. TCRdb reanalysed the 5' RACE reads using MiXCR and keeps one entry per CDR3 protein. This table holds 35,000 to 40,000 distinct CDR3 sequences, around 10% found once. Time point noted: technical triplicate 1. The specimen sequenced was PBMCs. These receptors were collected from a man aged 55 to 70 with HTLV-1-associated myelopathy (HAM/TSP).

This clonotype was seen ten or more times. V gene TRBV27 combines with J gene TRBJ2-3; 8 nucleotides align to TRBD1. CDR1 is MNHEY, CDR2 SMNVEV, per germline (reference sequence). Trimming removed 3 bases from V and 5 bases from J; junction bases left unmatched: 10. This CDR3 is 16 amino acids long. The CDR3 is CASSFPTGVEIDTQYF. CDR3 coding DNA: TGTGCCAGCAGTTTCCCGACAGGGGTCGAGATAGATACGCAGTATTTT.

This clonotype occurred many times. The chain joins TRBV7-8 to TRBJ2-7, with 10 bases that match TRBD1. The CDR3 is 16 amino acids. The V and J ends lost 4 bases and 6 bases, in that order; junction bases with no gene match: 12. Germline-derived CDR1 and CDR2 are SGHVS and FQNEAQ. The CDR3 loop reads CASSSRDRGWGFEQYF. DNA of the CDR3: TGTGCCAGCAGCTCCAGGGACAGGGGATGGGGATTCGAGCAGTACTTC. Full variable domain (remainder filled in from reference TRBV7-8 and TRBJ2-7): GAGVSQSPRYKVAKRGQDVALRCDPISGHVSLFWYQQALGQGPEFLTYFQNEAQLDKSGLPSDRFFAERPEGSVSTLKIQRTQQEDSAVYLCASSSRDRGWGFEQYFGPGTRLTVT.

In its sample, this clonotype was seen many times. The rearrangement links TRBV25-1 to TRBJ2-5; D may be TRBD2 (5 bases). CDR1 is MGHDK, CDR2 SYGVNS, per germline. Trimming took off 1 base at V and 1 base at J, with 10 bases between the two ends. This CDR3 has 15 amino acids. CDR3 sequence: CASSEFGELQETQYF. The DNA for the CDR3 is TGTGCCAGCAGTGAATTCGGGGAGCTCCAAGAGACCCAGTACTTC.

This clonotype was seen at least ten times. The chain carries TRBV5-1 and TRBJ2-3; weak D call: TRBD2 (6 bases). The germline V and J ends were trimmed by 7 bases and 0 bases, with 12 bases remaining between them. The CDR3 runs to 14 residues. Germline CDR1 reads SGHRS; CDR2 reads YFSETQ. CDR3 residues: CASGAGSSTDTQYF. CDR3 in DNA: TGCGCCAGCGGAGCGGGCAGTAGCACAGATACGCAGTATTTT.

The chain carries TRBV20-1 and TRBJ2-1; tentatively, D is TRBD2 (5 bases). The germline V gene has CDR1 DFQATT and CDR2 SNEGSKA (reference sequence). CDR3 length: 17 residues. The V end lost 5 bases, the J end lost 2 bases, and 22 bases lay between the germline ends. The CDR3 DNA sequence: TGCAGTGCTGCCGGAAGCCCAGCGGTACGCCCCTACAATGAGCAGTTCTTC. It encodes CSAAGSPAVRPYNEQFF.

This clonotype was recorded at least ten times. V usage is TRBV5-1 and J usage is TRBJ2-3, with TRBD1 as a possible D gene (6 bases). The V and J ends lost 1 base and 2 bases respectively, with 11 bases between them. Germline V gene sequence: CDR1 SGHRS, CDR2 YFSETQ. The CDR3 spans 15 residues. In nucleotides, the CDR3 is TGCGCCAGCAGCTTGCAACAGGGCTCCACAGATACGCAGTATTTT. This encodes CASSLQQGSTDTQYF.

This clonotype has ten or more counts. This chain links TRBV11-2 with TRBJ2-7; 7 nucleotides line up with TRBD2. Germline V gives CDR1 SGHAT, CDR2 FQNNGV. The CDR3 is 15 amino acids. Trimming took 5 bases from V and 0 from J; bases not matched to a gene: 7. CDR3 sequence: CASSPGRASSYEQYF. The CDR3 region has the DNA TGTGCCAGCAGCCCAGGGAGGGCTAGCTCCTACGAGCAGTACTTC.

In this sample, this clonotype turned up many times. The rearrangement joins TRBV28 to TRBJ1-2, with D unresolved. V lost 1 base and J lost 6, with 21 bases in between. Germline V lookup: CDR1 MDHEN, CDR2 SYDVKM. The length of the CDR3 is 17 residues. The CDR3 sequence is CASSLFTMRAILDGYTF. The CDR3 DNA reads TGTGCCAGCAGTTTATTTACGATGCGGGCCATTCTCGATGGCTACACCTTC.

There are many counts of this clonotype. The V and J genes are TRBV11-1 and TRBJ2-7; D is unclear. The CDR3 sequence is 13 residues long. The V gene lost 4 bases and the J gene lost 2 bases, with 9 bases spanning the gap. Germline CDR1 and CDR2: SGHAT and FQDESV (reference sequence). The CDR3 DNA is TGTGCCAGCAGCTACACCAGGACCTACGAGCAGTACTTC. Its protein product is CASSYTRTYEQYF.

This clonotype was detected ten times or more. This chain uses TRBV3-1 with TRBJ1-1; possibly TRBD1 for D (6 bases). The CDR3 sequence is 14 residues long. Per the germline V gene, CDR1 is LGHDT and CDR2 is YNNKEL (reference sequence). V was pared by 4 bases and J by 2 bases, with 11 bases between. The CDR3 sequence is CASSPDSVNTEAFF. The CDR3 region has the DNA TGTGCCAGCAGCCCGGACAGCGTAAACACTGAAGCTTTCTTT.

Ten or more counts support this clonotype. The chain links TRBV20-1 to TRBJ1-1; maybe TRBD1 (5 bases). V lost 3 bases and J lost 1, with 15 bases in between. CDR3 length: 15 amino acids. Germline values: CDR1 DFQATT, CDR2 SNEGSKA (reference sequence). This chain's CDR3 is CSARGTEVSNTEAFF. The CDR3 region has the DNA TGCAGTGCTAGGGGGACCGAGGTATCGAACACTGAAGCTTTCTTT.

This clonotype appeared many times. The gene calls are TRBV28 and TRBJ2-1, with 9 bases fitting TRBD1. Unmatched junction bases numbered 5, after V lost 6 bases and J lost 14 bases. The germline CDR1 and CDR2 sequences are MDHEN and SYDVKM. The CDR3 length is 11 residues. The CDR3 bases are TGTGCCAGCAGCCCGGGACAGGGCGAGTTCTTC. Its protein is CASSPGQGEFF.

Many counts were recorded for this clonotype. The CDR3 DNA reads as TGTGCCAGCAGTGAACTTGGGGAATCCGCCGGGGAGCTGTTTTTT. Protein: CASSELGESAGELFF. V gene TRBV6-1 combines with J gene TRBJ2-2; no clear D gene. Germline V gene lookup returns CDR1 MNHNS and CDR2 SASEGT. With 2 bases removed from V and 6 bases from J, the gap between germline ends came to 13 bases. The CDR3 is 15 residues long.

There are many counts of this clonotype. The genes are TRBV12-3 or TRBV12-4 and TRBJ1-5; TRBD1 matches at 9 bases. This CDR3 has 18 residues. Germline trimming cut 4 bases from V and 2 bases from J; bases unmatched to any gene: 12. The chain's CDR3 is CASSSTPRTGVGNQPQHF. DNA of the CDR3: TGTGCCAGCAGTTCCACCCCACGGACAGGGGTGGGCAATCAGCCCCAGCATTTT.

The rearrangement joins TRBV6-1 to TRBJ1-1; D may be TRBD1 (5 bases). Germline V gene data show CDR1 as MNHNS and CDR2 as SASEGT. This CDR3 has 14 amino acids. Trimming left V 5 bases short and J 3 bases short, with 13 bases between. The CDR3 here is CASSWGDSDTEAFF. CDR3 in DNA: TGTGCCAGCAGTTGGGGGGACTCAGACACTGAAGCTTTCTTT.

This clonotype was seen repeatedly, ten times or more. V is TRBV24-1 and J is TRBJ2-2, with D possibly called TRBD1 or TRBD2 (5 bases each). The germline V gene has CDR1 KGHDR and CDR2 SFDVKD. Trimming stripped 9 bases from V and 3 bases from J, with 10 bases between. CDR3 length: 13 residues. In nucleotides, the CDR3 is TGTGCCACCGGGGGTCCGGACACCGGGGAGCTGTTTTTT. It translates to CATGGPDTGELFF.

This clonotype was recorded at least ten times. The chain carries TRBV5-1 and TRBJ1-1; no reliable D call. The CDR3 totals 13 residues. CDR1 is SGHRS and CDR2 is YFSETQ in the germline V gene. Between the trimmed V and J ends, which lost 5 bases and 2 bases, there was a span of 10 bases. CDR3 protein: CASRPTLNTEAFF. Written as DNA, the CDR3 is TGCGCCAGCAGGCCGACACTTAACACTGAAGCTTTCTTT.